Sequencing of this T cell receptor beta chain was carried out in a study of blood T cell repertoires in COVID-19. Across the study: Specimens from acute and convalescent COVID-19 originated in the United States, Italy and Spain. PBMCs, B-cell-depleted T cells, or T cells were the source of the cDNA or gDNA that made up the material.

Seattle cases were enrolled at active infection and followed longitudinally. Between the trimmed V and J ends, which lost 0 bases and 4 bases, there was a span of 12 bases. Looked up from germline, CDR1 is SGHDN and CDR2 is FVKESK. The CDR3 length is 15 residues. Study processing details: The authors estimated nucleated cell counts from reference gene primer amplification. The protocol was immunoSEQ multiplex PCR, while the TCRdb copy is restricted to in-frame clones and leaves out a portion. V, J and clone size reflect that table, while D and trimming were determined from the DNA. The table has a few hundred thousand clones, roughly 80% seen once.

The chain couples TRBV14 to TRBJ1-2; no firm D call. The clonotype was recovered from a person aged 70 to 85 with COVID-19, enrolled during active disease. Material for sequencing was peripheral blood. The CDR3 loop is CASSQESAALYGYTF. CDR3 DNA sequence: TGTGCCAGCAGCCAAGAATCGGCGGCGCTCTATGGCTACACCTTC.